A single sample is the source of the 9 T cell receptor beta chains below, sequenced in a study of CD8 T cells in ankylosing spondylitis. In TCRdb, the 5' RACE reads were re-called with MiXCR into one record per CDR3 protein. The data hold about 260,000 distinct CDR3 sequences, with 20% observed a single time. Sequencing was performed on blood, either unsorted or a sorted T cell fraction (not recorded which). The origin of the receptors is a male donor with ankylosing spondylitis or in good health (not recorded which).

This sequence joins TRBV12-3 or TRBV12-4 and TRBJ2-1, with a tentative D call TRBD1 (5 bases). V lost 3 bases and J lost 10, with 13 bases in between. The length of the CDR3 is 13 residues. The DNA of the CDR3 is TGTGCCAGCAGTTTTCAGGAATGGGGCGAGCAGTTCTTC. Its protein product is CASSFQEWGEQFF.

This clonotype came up a few times. The V call is TRBV20-1, the J call TRBJ2-1; 7 bases align to TRBD2. CDR1 and CDR2 (germline): DFQATT, SNEGSKA (reference sequence). This CDR3 has 15 amino acids. V lost 7 bases and J lost 5; bases outside the gene matches: 14. The CDR3: CSVKISAGVHNEQFF. CDR3 bases: TGCAGTGTTAAGATCTCCGCGGGAGTCCACAATGAGCAGTTCTTC.

This rearrangement joins TRBV12-3 or TRBV12-4 to TRBJ1-1, with a possible D match to TRBD1 (6 bases). This CDR3 has 15 residues. V lost 6 bases, J lost 0 bases, and 14 bases lay in between. CDR3 sequence reads: CASRRSGQMNTEAFF. CDR3 nucleotide sequence: TGTGCCAGCAGGCGCTCGGGACAAATGAACACTGAAGCTTTCTTT.

The table lists this clonotype with a few counts. This chain uses TRBV13 with TRBJ1-4, with D perhaps TRBD1 (6 bases). Per the germline V gene, CDR1 is PRHDT and CDR2 is FYEKMQ (reference sequence). V lost 0 bases and J 0 bases, leaving 11 bases between the germline ends. The CDR3 consists of 17 residues. DNA of the CDR3: TGTGCCAGCAGCTTAGGGCCTACAGGGACAACTAATGAAAAACTGTTTTTT. It translates to CASSLGPTGTTNEKLFF.

This chain connects TRBV29-1 to TRBJ2-7; D unclear. CDR1 is SQVTM and CDR2 is ANQGSEA in the germline V gene. This CDR3 is built from 13 residues. The V and J ends lost 7 bases and 8 bases respectively, with 21 bases between them. For the CDR3, the DNA is TGCAGCGCCTTGAGGATCGGCGAAACGAAGCAGTACGTC. Residues: CSALRIGETKQYV.

Many counts were recorded for this clonotype. V usage is TRBV5-1 and J usage is TRBJ1-5; the D gene is possibly TRBD1 (5 bases). Germline V gene data show CDR1 as SGHRS and CDR2 as YFSETQ. This CDR3 is 13 amino acids long. V lost 4 bases and J lost 7, with 12 bases in between. The CDR3 coding sequence is TGCGCCAGCAGCCTAACGAGGGGACAGCCCCAGCATTTT. Protein sequence: CASSLTRGQPQHF.

This clonotype was recorded many times. The CDR3 loop reads CSVDRGTGTF. DNA of the CDR3: TGCAGCGTTGATCGGGGTACGGGCACCTTC. The genes are TRBV29-1 and TRBJ1-2; D unresolved. The CDR3 runs to 10 residues. Germline assignment: CDR1 SQVTM and CDR2 ANQGSEA. Trimming took 3 bases from V and 13 from J, leaving 12 bases between them.

This clonotype has at least ten counts. This chain connects TRBV7-3 to TRBJ2-3, with a weak D call TRBD2 (6 bases). In germline, CDR1 is SGHTA, CDR2 FQGTGA. V lost 3 bases and J lost 6, with 13 bases in between. CDR3 length: 14 amino acids. CDR3 coding DNA: TGTGCCAGCAGCTTGGGGGGAGCCATGGATACGCAGTATTTT. Protein product: CASSLGGAMDTQYF.

This clonotype was detected a few times. This chain joins TRBV12-3 or TRBV12-4 and TRBJ2-1, with D possibly being TRBD2 (7 bases). The CDR3 contains 13 residues. The V end was cut by 8 bases, the J end by 4 bases, with 12 bases between. This CDR3 is CASLGGEYNEQFF. CDR3 bases: TGTGCCAGCCTAGGGGGGGAATACAATGAGCAGTTCTTC.